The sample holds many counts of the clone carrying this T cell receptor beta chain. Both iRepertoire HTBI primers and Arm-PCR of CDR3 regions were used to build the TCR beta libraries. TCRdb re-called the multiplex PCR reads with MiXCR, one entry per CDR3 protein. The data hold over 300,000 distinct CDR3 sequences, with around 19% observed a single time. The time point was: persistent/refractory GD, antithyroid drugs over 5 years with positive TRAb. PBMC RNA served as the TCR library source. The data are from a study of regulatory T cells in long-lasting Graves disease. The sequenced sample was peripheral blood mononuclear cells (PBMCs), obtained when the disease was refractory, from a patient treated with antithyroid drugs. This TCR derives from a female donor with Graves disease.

CDR3 loop: CASRSFLSRGENTEAFF. The DNA for the CDR3 is TGTGCCAGCAGATCGTTTTTATCACGGGGGGAGAACACTGAAGCTTTCTTT. The chain carries TRBV27 and TRBJ1-1; weak D call: TRBD1 (5 bases). Germline CDR1 MNHEY, CDR2 SMNVEV (reference sequence). The CDR3 consists of 17 residues. Trimming pared 6 bases from V and 1 base from J, leaving 21 bases between.